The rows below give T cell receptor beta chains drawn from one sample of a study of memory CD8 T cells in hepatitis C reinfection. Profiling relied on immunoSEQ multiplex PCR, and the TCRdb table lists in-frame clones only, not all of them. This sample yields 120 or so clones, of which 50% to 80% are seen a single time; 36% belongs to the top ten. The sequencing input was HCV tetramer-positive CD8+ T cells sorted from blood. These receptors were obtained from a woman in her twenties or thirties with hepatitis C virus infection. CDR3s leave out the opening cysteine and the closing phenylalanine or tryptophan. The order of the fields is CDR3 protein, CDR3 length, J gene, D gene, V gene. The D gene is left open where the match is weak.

ASRTSGQLDTQY 12 TRBJ2-3 TRBD2 TRBV11-2
ASSQDAGNPYNEQF 14 TRBJ2-1 . TRBV4-1
ASISRAIGNQPQH 13 TRBJ1-5 . TRBV28
ATSGGPGVATDTQY 14 TRBJ2-3 TRBD2 TRBV7-9
ASRDTYEQY 9 TRBJ2-7 . TRBV2
ASGHTNTGELF 11 TRBJ2-2 . TRBV7-3
ASSLVGQLDEQF 12 TRBJ2-1 . TRBV11-2
ASSYREQGALGGYT 14 TRBJ1-2 TRBD1 TRBV6-5
ASSSETISTDTQY 13 TRBJ2-3 . TRBV9
AITDGASGANEQF 13 TRBJ2-1 TRBD2 TRBV10-3
ASSTTGQLDEQY 12 TRBJ2-7 TRBD1 TRBV7-2
ASSLVGSGDTQY 12 TRBJ2-3 . TRBV7-3
ASSRDRDSSDGYT 13 TRBJ1-2 TRBD1 TRBV19
ASSWIGGSYEQY 12 TRBJ2-7 . TRBV6-1
AGNNRDSSTDTQY 13 TRBJ2-3 TRBD1 TRBV7-9
ASSSGVINTGELF 13 TRBJ2-2 . TRBV9
ASSLSTGALYEQY 13 TRBJ2-7 TRBD1 TRBV27
ASSLSTGYGYT 11 TRBJ1-2 TRBD1 TRBV7-8
ATSTRVTGTEAF 12 TRBJ1-1 TRBD1 TRBV15
ASSPWGSGTDTQY 13 TRBJ2-3 . TRBV9
ASSLDPGQLYEQY 13 TRBJ2-7 . TRBV7-9
AISEPLDYSGNTIY 14 TRBJ1-3 . TRBV10-3
ASSSGLNTEAF 11 TRBJ1-1 . TRBV27
AAQTQVIGNQPQH 13 TRBJ1-5 . TRBV28
ASSQSDLTAKQPQH 14 TRBJ1-5 . TRBV16
AISTGTTNTDTQY 13 TRBJ2-3 TRBD2 TRBV10-3
ASSLGLAGQETQY 13 TRBJ2-5 TRBD2 TRBV16
ASSLILAGGSYNEQF 15 TRBJ2-1 TRBD2 TRBV11-2
AKYNGGVTDTQY 12 TRBJ2-3 TRBD2 TRBV6-4
AISEDSSGNQPQH 13 TRBJ1-5 . TRBV10-3
ASSLVNTGGSD 11 TRBJ2-3 TRBD1 TRBV7-8
AISESPQSYEQY 12 TRBJ2-7 . TRBV10-3
ASSQDLGNPNSPLH 14 TRBJ1-6 . TRBV4-1
ASRTPGHLYEQY 12 TRBJ2-7 . TRBV28
ASSETGQLETQY 12 TRBJ2-5 TRBD1 TRBV7-3
ASSSAPGQLETQY 13 TRBJ2-5 . TRBV7-3
ASSGDRLSLRGSEKLF 16 TRBJ1-4 TRBD1 TRBV6-1
ASSPVGQLQPQH 12 TRBJ1-5 . TRBV7-2
ASSLVGQLETQY 12 TRBJ2-5 . TRBV11-2
ASSLTGEGDTQY 12 TRBJ2-3 . TRBV7-3